Shown below are 4 T cell receptor beta chains from a single sample sequenced in a study of Ad26.COV2.S vaccination and SARS-CoV-2 variants. The table came from immunoSEQ multiplex PCR; TCRdb's copy has only in-frame clones and leaves some out. This table holds about 350,000 clones, about 88% found once. Treatment denoted: roughly 19 received Ad26.COV2.S at low or high dose, single or two shots; roughly five received placebo; per-sample allocation not given. At day 63 after the first vaccine or placebo injection, samples were drawn. Source: peripheral blood, taken in a trial of Ad26.COV2.S vaccine versus placebo. All receptors derive from a person aged 18-60 years who received the Ad26.COV2.S COVID-19 vaccine or a placebo.

The V call is TRBV5-6, the J call TRBJ1-5, with TRBD1 matching over 8 bases. CDR1 and CDR2 from the germline V gene are SGHDT and YYEEEE. The ends lost 3 bases at V and 5 bases at J; junction bases unmatched: 4. The CDR3 has 14 amino acids. Here the CDR3 DNA reads TGTGCCAGCAGCTATCGACAGGGGTATCAGCCCCAGCATTTT. Residues: CASSYRQGYQPQHF.

V is TRBV19 and J is TRBJ1-2; TRBD1 matches at 9 bases. This CDR3 spans 14 amino acids. Germline lookup yields CDR1 LNHDA and CDR2 SQIVND (reference sequence). Trimming cost V 6 bases and J 4 bases; bases outside gene matches: 6. The CDR3 loop is CASSWGTGTYGYTF. In DNA form, the CDR3 reads TGTGCCAGTAGCTGGGGGACAGGGACCTATGGCTACACCTTC.

The V call is TRBV7-9, the J call TRBJ1-5; D is uncertain. Trimming shortened V by 1 base and J by 7 bases, and 5 bases separated the two germline ends. Germline V gene sequence: CDR1 SEHNR, CDR2 FQNEAQ (reference sequence). This CDR3 region has 12 residues. This CDR3 is CASSLELQPQHF. CDR3 coding DNA: TGTGCCAGCAGCTTAGAGCTCCAGCCCCAGCATTTT. The whole variable domain, filled in from reference TRBV7-9 and TRBJ1-5, reads DTGVSQNPRHKITKRGQNVTFRCDPISEHNRLYWYRQTLGQGPEFLTYFQNEAQLEKSRLLSDRFSAERPKGSFSTLEIQRTEQGDSAMYLCASSLELQPQHFGDGTRLSIL.

The rearrangement joins TRBV19 to TRBJ1-1, with 7 bases fitting TRBD1. The CDR3 consists of 14 residues. CDR1 and CDR2 from the germline V gene are LNHDA and SQIVND (reference sequence). V was pared by 7 bases and J by 0 bases, with 5 bases of the junction left unmatched. The CDR3 protein is CASITGAMNTEAFF. CDR3 nucleotides: TGTGCCAGTATAACAGGGGCCATGAACACTGAAGCTTTCTTT.